Detailed here is one T cell receptor (beta chain). Its antigen is unidentified. CDR1 and CDR2 from the germline V gene are MNHEY and SVGAGI. The CDR3 has 14 residues. Trimming took 5 bases from V and 4 from J, leaving 12 bases between them. The data originate from a study of cytomegalovirus exposure and HLA in healthy donors. Study-level points and caveats: Being indistinguishable, some V segments were excluded, TRBV6-2 and TRBV6-3 among them. A later analysis linked a missense variant in DCLRE1C to the trimming of TCR beta V and J genes.

In the PCR, 60 Vbeta and 13 Jbeta primers were used. This table comes from immunoSEQ multiplex PCR, and its TCRdb copy is limited to in-frame clones, with some not included. This table holds under 200,000 clones, around 68% found once. The J gene is TRBJ2-1, the V gene TRBV6-5; maybe TRBD2 (7 bases). The clonotype was recovered from a man aged 40-55 years in good health and CMV-seronegative. Sequencing was done on a sample of PBMCs. The DNA for the CDR3 is TGTGCCAGCAGTGGGGGGGGCCTATACAATGAGCAGTTCTTC. Residues: CASSGGGLYNEQFF.